The present T cell receptor beta chain was sequenced within a study of identical twins. Broader study findings: Zero-insertion analyses were open to partial confounding by invariant MAIT and iNKT cells. Cord blood's abundant beta clonotypes had fewer insertions, unlike memory repertoires. Excess twin sharing in beta out-of-frame sequences was weaker.

Healthy Caucasians, and only they, were the donors. This clonotype was counted a few times. What it binds is not known. Germline V lookup: CDR1 SGHRS, CDR2 YFSETQ. This CDR3 contains 16 residues. Germline trimming cut 4 bases from V and 0 bases from J; bases unmatched to any gene: 6. TCRdb processed the 5' RACE reads anew with MiXCR; each CDR3 protein has one entry. Of roughly 490,000 distinct CDR3 sequences in the sample, 14% are singletons; the top ten hold 0.98%. The same data also contributed to another study, on yellow fever vaccine responses in identical twins.

Sequences were obtained from CD4+ T cells sorted from blood. V gene TRBV5-1 combines with J gene TRBJ2-5, with TRBD1 matching over 10 bases. This clonotype originated in a woman younger than 35 in good health. The CDR3 DNA reads TGCGCCAGCAGCCTAGGGGACAGGGGAAACCAAGAGACCCAGTACTTC. This codes for CASSLGDRGNQETQYF.